A selection of T cell receptor beta chains follows, all from one sample in a study of cytomegalovirus exposure and HLA in healthy donors. This table comes from immunoSEQ multiplex PCR, and its TCRdb copy is limited to in-frame clones, with some not included. This sample has under 200,000 clones, with 75% to 85% found just once. Sample: PBMCs. Every receptor here comes from a male donor in good health and CMV-seropositive. CDR3s include the opening cysteine and the closing phenylalanine or tryptophan. D genes are given only for firm matches. Some rows have no size entry. The others give once, few or many, or a class for an expanded clone.

clone_size	j_call	d_call	v_call	cdr3_aa	cdr3_nt
.	TRBJ2-7	TRBD1	TRBV5-4	CASSLGTGGPYEQYF	TGTGCCAGCAGCTTGGGGACAGGGGGCCCTTACGAGCAGTACTTC
.	TRBJ1-5	TRBD1	TRBV7-9	CASSRTGGNQPQHF	TGTGCCAGCAGCCGGACAGGGGGTAATCAGCCCCAGCATTTT
.	TRBJ2-7	TRBD2	TRBV2	CASRTSTLSYEQYF	TGTGCCAGCCGGACTAGCACCCTCTCCTACGAGCAGTACTTC
.	TRBJ2-7	.	TRBV11-2	CASSRSQGSYEQYF	TGTGCCAGCAGCCGGAGTCAGGGCTCCTACGAGCAGTACTTC
.	TRBJ1-1	.	TRBV7-2	CASSLGPRVTEAFF	TGTGCCAGCAGCTTAGGACCTCGGGTCACTGAAGCTTTCTTT
.	TRBJ2-3	TRBD1	TRBV4-3	CASSQSTWDRYTDTQYF	TGCGCCAGCAGCCAATCCACGTGGGACAGGTATACAGATACGCAGTATTTT
.	TRBJ1-6	TRBD1	TRBV5-1	CASSLFPVGDRISPLHF	TGCGCCAGCAGCTTGTTCCCGGTGGGGGACAGGATCTCACCCCTCCACTTT
.	TRBJ1-5	.	TRBV6-1	CASSDYGKGWESNQPQHF	TGTGCCAGCAGTGATTATGGAAAGGGGTGGGAAAGCAATCAGCCCCAGCATTTT
.	TRBJ2-5	.	TRBV27	CASSLSRVALGETQYF	TGTGCCAGCAGTTTATCGAGGGTCGCCTTGGGGGAGACCCAGTACTTC
.	TRBJ2-5	.	TRBV6-1	CASSVNSAETQYF	TGTGCCAGCAGTGTTAATAGTGCAGAGACCCAGTACTTC
.	TRBJ2-7	.	TRBV4-1	CASSQEESGYEQYF	TGCGCCAGCAGCCAAGAAGAGTCGGGGTACGAGCAGTACTTC
.	TRBJ2-3	.	TRBV18	CASSSIDTQYF	TGTGCCAGCTCTTCAATAGATACGCAGTATTTT
.	TRBJ2-1	TRBD2	TRBV6-1	CASTVAGGLYNEQFF	TGTGCCAGCACCGTAGCGGGGGGGCTTTACAATGAGCAGTTCTTC
.	TRBJ1-5	TRBD1	TRBV7-2	CASSAGQGPLPQHF	TGTGCCAGCAGCGCGGGACAGGGTCCCCTGCCCCAGCATTTT
.	TRBJ2-5	TRBD2	TRBV19	CASSSQAGGFQETQYF	TGTGCCAGTAGTTCTCAAGCGGGGGGTTTTCAAGAGACCCAGTACTTC
.	TRBJ1-5	.	TRBV6-4	CASSEWGGGNQPQHF	TGTGCCAGCAGTGAGTGGGGGGGTGGCAATCAGCCCCAGCATTTT
few	TRBJ2-2	.	TRBV18	CASSPQGGINTGELFF	TGTGCCAGCTCACCCCAAGGGGGAATTAACACCGGGGAGCTGTTTTTT
few	TRBJ1-6	.	TRBV27	CATSARTYNSPLHF	TGTGCCACCTCTGCAAGGACTTATAATTCACCCCTCCACTTT
few	TRBJ1-2	TRBD1	TRBV29-1	CSVIQGAQGYTF	TGCAGCGTTATACAGGGGGCGCAGGGCTACACCTTC
.	TRBJ1-6	TRBD1	TRBV25-1	CASSLRDSYSPLHF	TGTGCCAGCAGCCTCCGGGACAGCTATTCACCCCTCCACTTT
.	TRBJ2-5	TRBD2	TRBV10-3	CATSGGLAGGIKETQYF	TGTGCCACCTCGGGAGGCCTAGCGGGGGGTATAAAGGAGACCCAGTACTTC
.	TRBJ2-7	.	TRBV5-4	CANALGDYEQYF	TGTGCCAACGCGCTAGGCGACTACGAGCAGTACTTC
.	TRBJ2-1	TRBD2	TRBV7-3	CASSLALAGGVEQFF	TGTGCCAGCAGCTTAGCGCTAGCGGGGGGGGTTGAGCAGTTCTTC
.	TRBJ1-2	.	TRBV2	CASKMGAYGYTF	TGTGCCAGCAAGATGGGGGCCTATGGCTACACCTTC
.	TRBJ2-5	.	TRBV11-2	CASSLEWQQETQYF	TGTGCCAGCAGCTTAGAGTGGCAGCAAGAGACCCAGTACTTC
.	TRBJ1-2	.	TRBV25-1	CASSESELVGYTF	TGTGCCAGCAGTGAATCGGAGTTGGTCGGCTACACCTTC
once	TRBJ2-7	.	TRBV13	CASSLVGLEQYF	TGTGCCAGCAGCTTAGTGGGCCTCGAGCAGTACTTC
.	TRBJ1-6	.	TRBV2	CASSEEYFSYNSPLHF	TGTGCCAGCAGTGAGGAGTACTTCTCATATAATTCACCCCTCCACTTT
.	TRBJ2-5	TRBD2	TRBV11-2	CASSSGLENNQETQYF	TGTGCCAGCAGCTCCGGACTAGAGAACAACCAAGAGACCCAGTACTTC